One and the same sample provided the 17 T cell receptor beta chains below, sequenced in a study of blood T cell repertoires in COVID-19 (dated by TCRdb to about 2020). The library came from the immunoSEQ multiplex PCR assay. TCRdb mirrors the immuneACCESS table, restricted to in-frame sequences. Some clones are absent from its copies; in checked studies, under half trace to an unresolved V gene, and the reason for the others is unknown. The sample profile shows roughly 40,000 clones; about 88% of them were found once. Together, the top ten hold roughly a fifth of the sample. The sample comprised peripheral blood. The source is a man in his fifties in a cohort sampled during active COVID-19.

This clone was seen just once. The chain joins TRBV5-6 to TRBJ2-3; D ambiguous. V was clipped by 1 base and J by 5 bases, with 11 bases between them. This CDR3 is 14 amino acids long. Germline-derived CDR1 and CDR2 are SGHDT and YYEEEE. CDR3 loop: CASSLPVVRDTQYF. In nucleotides, the CDR3 is TGTGCCAGCAGCTTGCCAGTTGTAAGAGATACGCAGTATTTT.

The chain has TRBV7-2 and TRBJ2-7; 10 nucleotides line up with TRBD2. The ends lost 4 bases at V and 5 bases at J; junction bases unmatched: 5. The CDR3 extends over 14 amino acids. Germline CDR1 reads SGHTA; CDR2 reads FQGNSA. The CDR3 region is CASSSFLAGDEQYF. The DNA of the CDR3 is TGTGCCAGCAGCTCATTTCTAGCGGGGGACGAGCAGTACTTC.

The rearrangement links TRBV29-1 to TRBJ2-5, with TRBD1 matching over 7 bases. Germline V gene lookup returns CDR1 SQVTM and CDR2 ANQGSEA. Unmatched junction bases numbered 10, after V lost 5 bases and J lost 4 bases. This CDR3 comprises 14 residues. CDR3 coding DNA: TGCAGCGTTTATGGGATAGGGGGCGGAGAGACCCAGTACTTC. Translation: CSVYGIGGGETQYF.

This clone was picked up one time. CDR3 bases: TGTGCCAGTAGTACGCTACTAGCGGGGGGCACAGATACGCAGTATTTT. Translation gives CASSTLLAGGTDTQYF. The chain is built from TRBV19 and TRBJ2-3; 11 bases match TRBD2. The germline V gene has CDR1 LNHDA and CDR2 SQIVND (reference sequence). This CDR3 region has 16 residues. V lost 4 bases, J lost 1 base, and 4 bases stayed unmatched.

The rearrangement links TRBV5-5 to TRBJ2-7; D is possibly TRBD1 (5 bases). The CDR3 has 11 residues. The germline V gene has CDR1 SGHKS and CDR2 YYEKEE (reference sequence). Trimming pared 6 bases from V and 3 bases from J, leaving 7 bases between. This chain's CDR3 is CASIQGYEQYV. The CDR3 DNA reads TGTGCCAGCATCCAGGGCTACGAGCAGTACGTC.

The chain couples TRBV30 to TRBJ1-4; D might be TRBD1 (5 bases). The V end was cut by 4 bases, the J end by 0 bases, with 21 bases between. Germline CDR1 reads GTSNPN; CDR2 reads SVGIG (reference sequence). This CDR3 spans 18 amino acids. CDR3 DNA: TGTGCCTGGAACGCCCCGGCTTCGGACACTCCAACTAATGAAAAACTGTTTTTT. Translated: CAWNAPASDTPTNEKLFF.

This chain joins TRBV6-2 or TRBV6-3 and TRBJ2-3, with 7 bases aligning to TRBD2. The CDR3 extends over 19 amino acids. The germline V gene encodes CDR1 MNHEY and CDR2 SVGEGT. Trimming removed 2 bases from V and 2 bases from J; junction bases left unmatched: 16. The CDR3 coding sequence is TGTGCCAGCAGTTACCCAATCAATCGCGGGCGGGAGCCCACAGATACGCAGTATTTT. Its translation: CASSYPINRGREPTDTQYF.

The chain links TRBV2 to TRBJ1-1; D is ambiguous. Deletions cut 7 bases from V and 3 bases from J, with 12 bases between. Germline V gene sequence: CDR1 SNHLY, CDR2 FYNNEI. The CDR3 runs 13 residues. The CDR3 spells CASISEAHTEAFF. DNA for the CDR3: TGTGCCAGCATTTCGGAGGCGCACACTGAAGCTTTCTTT.

The V gene is TRBV7-2, the J gene TRBJ2-4; 8 positions match TRBD2. After removal of 5 bases from V and 0 bases from J, the junction contained 6 bases not matched to a gene. The CDR3 contains 16 residues. The germline V gene encodes CDR1 SGHTA and CDR2 FQGNSA. CDR3 bases: TGTGCCAGCAGCCCCCGGGGGGGAATAGCCAAAAACATTCAGTACTTC. Translated: CASSPRGGIAKNIQYF.

The chain couples TRBV6-5 to TRBJ1-5; D is ambiguous. CDR1 and CDR2 (germline): MNHEY, SVGAGI. Trimming left V 6 bases short and J 0 bases short, with 9 bases between. This CDR3 is built from 14 residues. CDR3 nucleotides: TGTGCCAGCAGCCCCGCAGGTAGCAATCAGCCCCAGCATTTT. This codes for CASSPAGSNQPQHF.

The genes are TRBV15 and TRBJ2-7; no definite D call. V was cut by 8 bases and J by 3 bases, with 14 bases left in between. The CDR3 sequence is 13 residues long. Germline assignment: CDR1 LNHNV and CDR2 YYDKDF (reference sequence). The CDR3 coding sequence is TGTGCCACCCACGCTCAAGCCGACTACGAGCAGTACGTC. Its protein product is CATHAQADYEQYV.

This chain joins TRBV24-1 and TRBJ2-1; 11 bases are shared with TRBD2. Germline V lookup: CDR1 KGHDR, CDR2 SFDVKD. After removal of 4 bases from V and 3 bases from J, the junction contained 4 bases not matched to a gene. CDR3 length: 16 residues. CDR3 sequence: CATSDPGTSGYNEQFF. DNA of the CDR3: TGTGCCACCAGTGACCCCGGGACTAGCGGCTACAATGAGCAGTTCTTC.

V and J are TRBV7-9 and TRBJ2-3; the D gene is possibly TRBD2 (6 bases). V lost 4 bases and J 3 bases, leaving 17 bases between the germline ends. The CDR3 has 16 residues. Germline V lookup: CDR1 SEHNR, CDR2 FQNEAQ (reference sequence). The CDR3 bases are TGTGCCAGCAGCTCGCCGACCAGACTAGTAACAGATACGCAGTATTTT. It translates to CASSSPTRLVTDTQYF.

The chain links TRBV27 to TRBJ2-1; 10 bases fit TRBD1. V trimming: 7 bases; J trimming: 2 bases; junction bases outside the gene matches: 8. This CDR3 has 16 residues. Germline V gene lookup returns CDR1 MNHEY and CDR2 SMNVEV (reference sequence). The CDR3 bases are TGTGCCAGCAAACCCGGGACAGGGGAGCCCTACAATGAGCAGTTCTTC. This gives the protein CASKPGTGEPYNEQFF.

The chain is built from TRBV4-1 and TRBJ1-5; D not resolved. This CDR3 is 17 amino acids long. Trimming removed 0 bases at V and 3 bases at J, with 15 bases between. Germline V CDR1 and CDR2: MGHRA, YSYEKL. The CDR3 DNA follows: TGCGCCAGCAGCCAAGAGGGAGATGTGGGCGTCAATCAGCCCCAGCATTTT. Amino acids: CASSQEGDVGVNQPQHF.

In this sample, this clone turned up once. The chain links TRBV25-1 to TRBJ1-1; possible D gene TRBD1, 6 bases. The CDR3 totals 14 residues. Germline V lookup: CDR1 MGHDK, CDR2 SYGVNS. The V gene lost 5 bases and the J gene lost 6 bases, with 16 bases spanning the gap. The CDR3 DNA follows: TGTGCCAGCAGTAATCCGGGGGGGGGCCCTGAAGCTTTCTTT. Translated, it gives CASSNPGGGPEAFF. Full variable domain (outside the CDR3, taken from reference TRBV25-1 and TRBJ1-1): EADIYQTPRYLVIGTGKKITLECSQTMGHDKMYWYQQDPGMELHLIHYSYGVNSTEKGDLSSESTVSRIRTEHFPLTLESARPSHTSQYLCASSNPGGGPEAFFGQGTRLTVV.

The chain combines TRBV6-2 or TRBV6-3 with TRBJ2-7; 7 positions match TRBD1. Trimming at V came to 4 bases and at J to 0 bases, leaving 6 bases not matched to a gene. CDR1 MNHEY and CDR2 SVGEGT come from the germline V gene. The CDR3 has 15 residues. The CDR3 bases are TGTGCCAGCAGTTCCTACAGGGGAAGCTCCTACGAGCAGTACTTC. Translation: CASSSYRGSSYEQYF.